This TCR beta chain emerged from a study of blood T cell repertoires in COVID-19. At the level of the study: In each case, the material was cDNA or gDNA derived from T cells, B-cell-depleted T cells, or PBMCs.

Generated by immunoSEQ multiplex PCR, the TCRdb table keeps only in-frame clones and is missing some. Of over 130,000 clones listed, 65% to 90% are singletons. The CDR3 has 15 amino acids. Germline assignment: CDR1 PRHDT and CDR2 FYEKMQ (reference sequence). J gave up 4 bases and V 5 bases, and 7 bases lay outside the gene matches. The sequencing sample was made of peripheral blood. This chain joins TRBV13 and TRBJ1-2; 10 nucleotides align to TRBD1. This TCR derives from a man aged 50 to 59 with acute or convalescent COVID-19. The CDR3 protein is CASSISTGGVYGYTF. The CDR3 DNA reads TGTGCCAGCAGCATTTCGACAGGGGGCGTCTATGGCTACACCTTC. The full variable domain, completed using reference TRBV13 and TRBJ1-2, is AAGVIQSPRHLIKEKRETATLKCYPIPRHDTVYWYQQGPGQDPQFLISFYEKMQSDKGSIPDRFSAQQFSDYHSELNMSSLELGDSALYFCASSISTGGVYGYTFGSGTRLTVV.